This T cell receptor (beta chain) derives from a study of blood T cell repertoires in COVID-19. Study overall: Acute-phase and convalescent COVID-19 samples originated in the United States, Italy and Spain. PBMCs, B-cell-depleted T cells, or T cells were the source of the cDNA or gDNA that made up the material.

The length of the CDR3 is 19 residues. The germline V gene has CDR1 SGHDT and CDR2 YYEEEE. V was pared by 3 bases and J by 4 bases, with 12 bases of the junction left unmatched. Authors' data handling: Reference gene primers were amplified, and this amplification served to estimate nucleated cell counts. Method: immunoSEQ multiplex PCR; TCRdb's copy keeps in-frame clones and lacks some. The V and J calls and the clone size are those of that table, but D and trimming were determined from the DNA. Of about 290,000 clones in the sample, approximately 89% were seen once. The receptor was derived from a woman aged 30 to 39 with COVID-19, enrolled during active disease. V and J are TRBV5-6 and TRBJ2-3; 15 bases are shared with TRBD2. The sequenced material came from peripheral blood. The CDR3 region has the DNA TGTGCCAGCAGCTGGTGGACTAGCGGGGGGGCCGCAACTGCAGATACGCAGTATTTT. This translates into CASSWWTSGGAATADTQYF.